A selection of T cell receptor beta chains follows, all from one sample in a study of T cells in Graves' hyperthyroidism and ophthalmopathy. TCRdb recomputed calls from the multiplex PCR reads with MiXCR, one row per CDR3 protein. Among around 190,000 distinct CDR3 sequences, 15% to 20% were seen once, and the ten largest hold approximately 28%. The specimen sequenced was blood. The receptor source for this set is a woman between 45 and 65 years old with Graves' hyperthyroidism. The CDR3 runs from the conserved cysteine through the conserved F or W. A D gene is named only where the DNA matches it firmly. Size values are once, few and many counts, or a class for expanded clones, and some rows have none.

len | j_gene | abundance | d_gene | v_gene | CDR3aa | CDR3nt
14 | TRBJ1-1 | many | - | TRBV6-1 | CASRRALGGTEAFF | TGTGCCAGCAGGCGGGCCCTCGGCGGGACTGAAGCTTTCTTT
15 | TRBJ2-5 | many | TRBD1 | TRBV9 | CASSVEGTVQETQYF | TGTGCCAGCAGCGTAGAGGGGACAGTCCAAGAGACCCAGTACTTC
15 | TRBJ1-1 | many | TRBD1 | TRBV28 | CASSSPGTGGTEAFF | TGTGCCAGCAGTTCTCCCGGGACAGGGGGCACTGAAGCTTTCTTT
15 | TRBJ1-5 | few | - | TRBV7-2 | CASSFGANSNQPQHF | TGTGCCAGCAGCTTCGGTGCTAATAGCAATCAGCCCCAGCATTTT
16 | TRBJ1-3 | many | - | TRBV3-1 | CASSLGRRVIVDTIYF | TGTGCCAGCAGCCTTGGCCGAAGGGTTATCGTCGACACCATATATTTT
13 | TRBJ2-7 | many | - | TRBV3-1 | CASSLRTAYEQYF | TGTGCCAGCAGCCTTAGGACAGCCTACGAGCAGTACTTC
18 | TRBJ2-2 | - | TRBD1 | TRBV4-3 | CASSQDWIDRAITGELFF | TGCGCCAGCAGCCAAGACTGGATCGACAGGGCTATCACCGGGGAGCTGTTTTTT
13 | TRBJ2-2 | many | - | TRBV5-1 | CATPGKGTGELFF | TGCGCCACCCCCGGGAAGGGCACCGGGGAGCTGTTTTTT
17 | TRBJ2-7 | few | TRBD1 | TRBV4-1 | CASSQAWTGDSSYEQYF | TGCGCCAGCAGCCAGGCCTGGACAGGGGATAGTAGCTACGAGCAGTACTTC
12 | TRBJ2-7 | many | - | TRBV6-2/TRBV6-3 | CATNLPGYEQYF | TGTGCCACCAACCTGCCCGGCTACGAGCAGTACTTC
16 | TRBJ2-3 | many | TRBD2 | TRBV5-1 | CASSLEPSGGTDTQYF | TGCGCCAGCAGCTTGGAGCCTAGCGGGGGGACAGATACGCAGTATTTT
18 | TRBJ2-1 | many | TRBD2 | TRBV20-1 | CSARDPTVLAGAYNEQFF | TGCAGTGCTAGAGATCCCACGGTTCTAGCGGGGGCCTACAATGAGCAGTTCTTC
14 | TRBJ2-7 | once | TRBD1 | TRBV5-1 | CASSYPDRVYEQYF | TGCGCCAGCAGCTATCCGGACAGGGTCTACGAGCAGTACTTC
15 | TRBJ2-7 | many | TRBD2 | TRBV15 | CATSSPGEGIYEQYF | TGTGCCACCAGCAGCCCGGGGGAGGGGATATACGAGCAGTACTTC
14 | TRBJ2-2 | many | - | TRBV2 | CASSEWKNTGELFF | TGTGCCAGCAGTGAATGGAAAAACACCGGGGAGCTGTTTTTT
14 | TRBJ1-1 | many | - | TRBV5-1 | CASSFGGPGTEAFF | TGCGCCAGCAGCTTTGGGGGGCCGGGCACTGAAGCTTTCTTT
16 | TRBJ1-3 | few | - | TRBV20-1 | CSAGRELGGSGNTIYF | TGCAGTGCTGGTAGAGAATTGGGAGGGTCTGGAAACACCATATATTTT
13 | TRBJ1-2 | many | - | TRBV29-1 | CSVQSGVYYGYTF | TGCAGCGTTCAGAGTGGGGTATACTATGGCTACACCTTC
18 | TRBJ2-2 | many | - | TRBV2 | CASRPGRRTEAWTGELFF | TGTGCCAGCAGGCCCGGCAGGAGGACCGAGGCTTGGACCGGGGAGCTGTTTTTT
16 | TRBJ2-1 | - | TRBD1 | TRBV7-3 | CASSSRPTGGFNEQFF | TGTGCCAGCAGCTCCCGCCCGACAGGGGGGTTCAATGAGCAGTTCTTC
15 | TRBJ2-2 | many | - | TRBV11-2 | CASSLDRGGVGELFF | TGTGCCAGCAGCTTAGATCGTGGTGGAGTAGGGGAGCTGTTTTTT
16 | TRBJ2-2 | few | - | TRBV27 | CASSFIGGPNTGELFF | TGTGCCAGCAGTTTCATTGGTGGACCGAACACCGGGGAGCTGTTTTTT
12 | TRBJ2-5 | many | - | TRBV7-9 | CASSASQETQYF | TGTGCCAGCAGCGCGAGTCAAGAGACCCAGTACTTC
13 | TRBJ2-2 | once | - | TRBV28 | CASSRQNVGELFF | TGTGCCAGCAGCCGACAGAATGTCGGGGAGCTGTTTTTT
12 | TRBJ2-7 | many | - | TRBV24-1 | CATREPMGEQYF | TGTGCCACCAGGGAACCCATGGGCGAGCAGTACTTC
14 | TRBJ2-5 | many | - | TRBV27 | CASSSRGIGETQYF | TGTGCCAGCAGTTCGAGGGGTATCGGGGAGACCCAGTACTTC
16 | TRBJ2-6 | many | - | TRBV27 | CASTGGTGSGANVLTF | TGTGCCAGCACCGGGGGGACAGGATCTGGGGCCAACGTCCTGACTTTC
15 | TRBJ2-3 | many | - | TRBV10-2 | CASSESWGPTDTQYF | TGCGCCAGCAGTGAGTCGTGGGGTCCCACAGATACGCAGTATTTT
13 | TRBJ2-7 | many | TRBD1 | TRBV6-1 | CASNWDRDYEQYF | TGTGCCAGCAATTGGGACAGGGACTACGAGCAGTACTTC
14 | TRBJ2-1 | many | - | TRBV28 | CATSPDGSYNEQFF | TGTGCCACCTCACCGGATGGGTCCTACAATGAGCAGTTCTTC
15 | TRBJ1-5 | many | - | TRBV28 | CASSFHSSSNQPQHF | TGTGCCAGCAGTTTTCACAGCTCTAGCAATCAGCCCCAGCATTTT
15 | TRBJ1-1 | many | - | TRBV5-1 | CASSLAGLMNTEAFF | TGCGCCAGCAGCTTAGCAGGGTTGATGAACACTGAAGCTTTCTTT
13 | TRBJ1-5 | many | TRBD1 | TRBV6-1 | CASSSTGVKPQHF | TGTGCCAGCAGTTCGACAGGGGTAAAGCCCCAGCATTTT
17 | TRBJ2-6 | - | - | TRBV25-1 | CASSGDLGVSGANVLTF | TGTGCCAGCAGTGGGGATCTGGGGGTCTCTGGGGCCAACGTCCTGACTTTC
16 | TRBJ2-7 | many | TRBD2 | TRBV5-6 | CASSLWQTSGAYEQYF | TGTGCCAGCAGCTTGTGGCAGACTAGCGGGGCCTACGAGCAGTACTTC